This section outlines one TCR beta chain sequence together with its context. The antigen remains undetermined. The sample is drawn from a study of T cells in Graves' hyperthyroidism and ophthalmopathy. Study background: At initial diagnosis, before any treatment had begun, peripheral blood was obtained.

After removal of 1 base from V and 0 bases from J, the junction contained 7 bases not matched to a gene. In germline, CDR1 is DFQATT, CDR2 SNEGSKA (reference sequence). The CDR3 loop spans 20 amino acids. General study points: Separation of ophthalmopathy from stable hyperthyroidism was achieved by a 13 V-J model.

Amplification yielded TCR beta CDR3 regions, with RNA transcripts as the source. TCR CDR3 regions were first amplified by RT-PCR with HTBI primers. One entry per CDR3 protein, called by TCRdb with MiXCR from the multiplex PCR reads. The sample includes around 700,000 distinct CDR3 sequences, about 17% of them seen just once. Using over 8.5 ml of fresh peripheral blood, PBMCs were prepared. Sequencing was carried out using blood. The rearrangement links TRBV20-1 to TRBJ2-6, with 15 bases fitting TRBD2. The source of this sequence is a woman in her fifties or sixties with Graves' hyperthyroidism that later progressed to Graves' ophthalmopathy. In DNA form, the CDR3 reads TGCAGTGCTAGAGTCCCGGGACTAGCGGGAGGTCTCTCTGGGGCCAACGTCCTGACTTTC. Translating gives CSARVPGLAGGLSGANVLTF.